The 2 T cell receptor beta chains below all came from one sample that was sequenced in a study of T cells in Graves' hyperthyroidism and ophthalmopathy. The TCR beta CDR3 regions underwent amplification using RNA transcripts as the source. The HTBI primer set was used in a first-round RT-PCR of the TCR CDR3. TCRdb processed the multiplex PCR reads anew with MiXCR; each CDR3 protein has one entry. The table has about 360,000 distinct CDR3 sequences, approximately 14% seen once. The specimen was blood. These receptors came from a woman younger than 35 with Graves' hyperthyroidism that later progressed to Graves' ophthalmopathy.

This clonotype appeared many times. The chain uses TRBV7-6 and TRBJ2-5, with D perhaps matching TRBD1 (5 bases). The V gene lost 9 bases and the J gene lost 2 bases, with 10 bases spanning the gap. The germline CDR1 and CDR2 sequences are SGHVS and FNYEAQ. This CDR3 is built from 12 residues. CDR3 DNA: TGTGCCAGTCAGGGATTACAAGAGACCCAGTACTTC. Translated: CASQGLQETQYF.

This clonotype was recorded at least ten times. The V gene is TRBV11-2, the J gene TRBJ2-2; tentatively, D is TRBD1 (5 bases). There are 18 residues in the CDR3. V gave up 3 bases and J gave up 4 bases, with 21 bases separating them. Germline V gene sequence: CDR1 SGHAT, CDR2 FQNNGV. CDR3 in amino acids: CASSFSGHRRSATGELFF. As DNA, the CDR3 is TGTGCCAGCAGCTTTTCGGGTCACAGGAGATCGGCCACCGGGGAGCTGTTTTTT.